This is a list of T cell receptor beta chains from one sample in a study of cytomegalovirus exposure and HLA in healthy donors. Measured with immunoSEQ multiplex PCR; TCRdb has only the in-frame clones, and not every one. The sample yields under 350,000 clones, just over 85% seen once. Sequencing input: PBMCs. These receptors were collected from a woman between 18 and 29 years old in good health and CMV-seronegative. Both conserved end residues are part of each CDR3. A row's size may be missing; if present it is once, few, many or a size class.

cdr3_length | j_call | v_call | clone_size | cdr3_aa
16 | TRBJ1-5 | TRBV2 | . | CASSDRQGLANQPQHF
17 | TRBJ2-6 | TRBV7-6 | . | CASSPGGRASGANVLTF
15 | TRBJ2-5 | TRBV28 | . | CASSPREVGSETQYF
13 | TRBJ2-7 | TRBV28 | . | CASSLMGSGIEYF
12 | TRBJ1-1 | TRBV6-5 | . | CASSPPGGKAFF
16 | TRBJ2-2 | TRBV6-6 | few | CASSYKQAANTGELFF
13 | TRBJ2-7 | TRBV19 | . | CASSAGGRYEQYF
15 | TRBJ2-7 | TRBV18 | . | CASSPSSVDLYEQYF
11 | TRBJ2-7 | TRBV29-1 | . | CSVERGYEQYF
15 | TRBJ2-7 | TRBV9 | . | CASSVESWPGYEQYF
17 | TRBJ2-7 | TRBV9 | . | CASSALPGLAGVWEQYF
18 | TRBJ2-1 | TRBV4-1 | . | CASSQDPLSAGTYNEQFF
15 | TRBJ2-1 | TRBV7-9 | . | CASSLGGGSYNEQFF
15 | TRBJ1-5 | TRBV7-9 | . | CASSYGGRSNQPQHF
13 | TRBJ1-1 | TRBV13 | . | CASIDRSGTEAFF
13 | TRBJ2-2 | TRBV7-2 | . | CASSSGNTGELFF
15 | TRBJ1-2 | TRBV10-3 | . | CAISGQGLQNYGYTF
14 | TRBJ2-2 | TRBV2 | few | CASNTAGGAGELFF
15 | TRBJ1-1 | TRBV4-1 | . | CASSDWDRGNTEAFF
12 | TRBJ1-1 | TRBV5-4 | . | CASSLVGTEAFF
16 | TRBJ2-2 | TRBV2 | . | CATIISRAGGTGELFF
17 | TRBJ1-2 | TRBV7-2 | . | CASNPDSSIPRNYGYTF
18 | TRBJ1-5 | TRBV9 | . | CASSAGWQGSFSDQPQHF
14 | TRBJ2-7 | TRBV11-2 | . | CASSLVRRVYEQYF
11 | TRBJ2-5 | TRBV6-5 | . | CATSGVETQYF
15 | TRBJ2-7 | TRBV30 | . | CAWSEGLPGAYEQYF
19 | TRBJ1-5 | TRBV19 | . | CASSMEGTGGLYSNQPQHF
13 | TRBJ1-6 | TRBV30 | few | CAWSPREDSPLHF
14 | TRBJ2-1 | TRBV6-5 | once | CASTGTRAYNEQFF
14 | TRBJ1-5 | TRBV6-6 | . | CASSLGGRAQPQHF
16 | TRBJ2-3 | TRBV7-6 | few | CASSLAPSGVADTQYF
15 | TRBJ2-1 | TRBV2 | . | CASSLGLAGVGEQFF
16 | TRBJ1-3 | TRBV25-1 | . | CASSDPREAAGNTIYF
14 | TRBJ2-1 | TRBV18 | . | CASSPPGTGYRQFF
15 | TRBJ2-5 | TRBV30 | . | CAWRVAGSPKETQYF
13 | TRBJ2-7 | TRBV13 | . | CASSLRTSGEQYF
16 | TRBJ2-2 | TRBV5-6 | . | CASTGLAGGPPGELFF
14 | TRBJ2-1 | TRBV5-4 | . | CASSLDGANNEQFF
14 | TRBJ1-2 | TRBV7-9 | . | CASSWGQGGYGYTF
14 | TRBJ1-6 | TRBV9 | . | CASSPSHSDSPLHF
15 | TRBJ1-3 | TRBV6-5 | . | CASSYVRDSGNTIYF
14 | TRBJ2-7 | TRBV10-3 | . | CAITADSSSYEQYF
15 | TRBJ2-3 | TRBV5-6 | . | CASSFQGQGTDTQYF
12 | TRBJ1-2 | TRBV6-1 | few | CVSEDRASGYTF